This entry is about one T cell receptor (beta chain). This specimen comes from a study of beta chain features in type 1 diabetes. Sequencing targeted expressed TCRB transcripts, as all isolated RNA had been reverse transcribed. The method was immunoSEQ multiplex PCR; TCRdb's version includes in-frame clones alone and lacks a portion of them. The table shows 350,000 to 450,000 clones, with 11% to 15% occurring only once. CDR3 length: 18 amino acids. Per germline, CDR1 GTSNPN and CDR2 SVGIG (reference sequence). The trim removed 3 bases at V and 5 bases at J, leaving 18 bases unmatched. This sequence originates from a man aged 30 to 39 in good health. The V call is TRBV30, the J call TRBJ2-5; 10 bases map to TRBD2. The sample consisted of naive CD4+ T cells from blood. The CDR3 loop reads CAWSETGTSDSLGETQYF. The CDR3 DNA follows: TGTGCCTGGAGCGAAACCGGGACTAGCGATAGCCTAGGGGAGACCCAGTACTTC.